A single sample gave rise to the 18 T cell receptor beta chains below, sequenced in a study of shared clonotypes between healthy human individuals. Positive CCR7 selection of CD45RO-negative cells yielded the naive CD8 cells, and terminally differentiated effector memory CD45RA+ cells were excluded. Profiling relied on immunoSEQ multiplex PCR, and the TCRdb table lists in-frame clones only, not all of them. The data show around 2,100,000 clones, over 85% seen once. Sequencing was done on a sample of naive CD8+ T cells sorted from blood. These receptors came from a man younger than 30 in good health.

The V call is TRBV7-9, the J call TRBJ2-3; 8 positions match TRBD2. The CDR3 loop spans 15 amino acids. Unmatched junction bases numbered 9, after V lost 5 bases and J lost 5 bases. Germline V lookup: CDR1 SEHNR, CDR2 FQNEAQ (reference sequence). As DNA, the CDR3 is TGTGCCAGCAGCCGGGCGGGGGGACGGAAAGATACGCAGTATTTT. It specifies CASSRAGGRKDTQYF. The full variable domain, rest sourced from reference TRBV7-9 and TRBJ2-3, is DTGVSQNPRHKITKRGQNVTFRCDPISEHNRLYWYRQTLGQGPEFLTYFQNEAQLEKSRLLSDRFSAERPKGSFSTLEIQRTEQGDSAMYLCASSRAGGRKDTQYFGPGTRLTVL.

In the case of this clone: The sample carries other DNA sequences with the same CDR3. The CDR3 loop reads CASSLAGGPQETQYF. CDR3 DNA: TGTGCCAGCAGCTTAGCGGGGGGTCCCCAAGAGACCCAGTACTTC. J is TRBJ2-5 and V is TRBV13, with TRBD2 matching over 7 bases. Germline values: CDR1 PRHDT, CDR2 FYEKMQ (reference sequence). V lost 1 base and J lost 1; bases outside the gene matches: 3. The CDR3 loop spans 15 amino acids. The whole variable domain, remainder taken from reference TRBV13 and TRBJ2-5, is AAGVIQSPRHLIKEKRETATLKCYPIPRHDTVYWYQQGPGQDPQFLISFYEKMQSDKGSIPDRFSAQQFSDYHSELNMSSLELGDSALYFCASSLAGGPQETQYFGPGTRLLVL.

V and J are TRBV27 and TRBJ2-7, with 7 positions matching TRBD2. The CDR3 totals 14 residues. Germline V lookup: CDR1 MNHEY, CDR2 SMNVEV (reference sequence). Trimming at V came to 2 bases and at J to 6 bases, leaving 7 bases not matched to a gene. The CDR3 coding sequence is TGTGCCAGCAGTTTACAGGCCCCGGGGGGCGAGCAGTACTTC. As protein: CASSLQAPGGEQYF.

The CDR3 coding sequence is TGTGCCATCAGTGACTCGTCCCGGGACAGGGGGCTCTTGAATGGCTACACCTTC. This gives the protein CAISDSSRDRGLLNGYTF. The V gene is TRBV10-3, the J gene TRBJ1-2; 12 nucleotides line up with TRBD1. Germline V gene sequence: CDR1 ENHRY, CDR2 SYGVKD. The CDR3 runs 18 residues. V lost 3 bases and J lost 6; bases outside the gene matches: 14.

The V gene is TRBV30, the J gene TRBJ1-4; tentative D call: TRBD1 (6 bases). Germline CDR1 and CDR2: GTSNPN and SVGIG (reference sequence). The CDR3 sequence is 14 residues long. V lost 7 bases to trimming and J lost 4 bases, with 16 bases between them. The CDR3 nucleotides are TGTGCCTTGGGGCCCGGACAGCTTAATGAAAAACTGTTTTTT. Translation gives CALGPGQLNEKLFF.

The CDR3 sequence is CASTLGGLNEAFF. CDR3 DNA: TGTGCCAGCACCCTGGGAGGGTTGAATGAAGCTTTCTTT. The chain recombines TRBV13 with TRBJ1-1; D call uncertain. V lost 7 bases to trimming and J lost 7 bases, with 16 bases between them. Germline CDR1 reads PRHDT; CDR2 reads FYEKMQ (reference sequence). This CDR3 has 13 amino acids.

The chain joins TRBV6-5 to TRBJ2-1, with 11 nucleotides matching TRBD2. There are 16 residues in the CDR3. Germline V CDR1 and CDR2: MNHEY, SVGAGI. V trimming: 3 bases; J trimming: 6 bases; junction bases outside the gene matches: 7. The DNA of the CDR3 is TGTGCCAGCAGTTATATTTGGACTAGCGGGCGCAATGAGCAGTTCTTC. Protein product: CASSYIWTSGRNEQFF.

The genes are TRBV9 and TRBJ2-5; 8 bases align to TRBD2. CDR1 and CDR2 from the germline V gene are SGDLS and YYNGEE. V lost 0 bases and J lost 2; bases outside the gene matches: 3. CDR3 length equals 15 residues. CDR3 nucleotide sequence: TGTGCCAGCAGCGTAGCAGGGACTAGACAAGAGACCCAGTACTTC. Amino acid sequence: CASSVAGTRQETQYF.

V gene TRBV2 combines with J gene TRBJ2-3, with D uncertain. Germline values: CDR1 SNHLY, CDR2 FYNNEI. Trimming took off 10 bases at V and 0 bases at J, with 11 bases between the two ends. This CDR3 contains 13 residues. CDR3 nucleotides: TGTGCCATCGTTGCGGTTAGCACAGATACGCAGTATTTT. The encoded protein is CAIVAVSTDTQYF.

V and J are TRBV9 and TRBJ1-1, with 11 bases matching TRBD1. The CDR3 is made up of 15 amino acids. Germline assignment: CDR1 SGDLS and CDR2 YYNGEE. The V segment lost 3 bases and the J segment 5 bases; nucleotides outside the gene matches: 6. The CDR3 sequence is CASSGWTGGRTEAFF. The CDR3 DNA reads TGTGCCAGCAGCGGATGGACAGGGGGCAGGACTGAAGCTTTCTTT.

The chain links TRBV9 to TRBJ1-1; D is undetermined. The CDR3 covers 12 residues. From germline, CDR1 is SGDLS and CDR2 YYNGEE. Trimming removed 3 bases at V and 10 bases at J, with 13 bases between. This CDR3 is CASSATTGPAFF. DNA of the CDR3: TGTGCCAGCAGCGCCACGACCGGGCCAGCTTTCTTT. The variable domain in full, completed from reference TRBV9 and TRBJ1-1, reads DSGVTQTPKHLITATGQRVTLRCSPRSGDLSVYWYQQSLDQGLQFLIQYYNGEERAKGNILERFSAQQFPDLHSELNLSSLELGDSALYFCASSATTGPAFFGQGTRLTVV.

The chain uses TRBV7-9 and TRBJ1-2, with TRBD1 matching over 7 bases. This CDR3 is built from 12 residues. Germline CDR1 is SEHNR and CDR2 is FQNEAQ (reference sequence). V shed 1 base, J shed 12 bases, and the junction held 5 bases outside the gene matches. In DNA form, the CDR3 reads TGTGCCAGCAGCTTAGGGGACAGTGGAAACACCTTC. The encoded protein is CASSLGDSGNTF.

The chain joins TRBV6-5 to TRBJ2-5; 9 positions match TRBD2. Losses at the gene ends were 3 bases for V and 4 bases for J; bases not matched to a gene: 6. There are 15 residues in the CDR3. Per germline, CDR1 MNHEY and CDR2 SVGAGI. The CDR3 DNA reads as TGTGCCAGCAGTTATTCGACTAGCGGATCAGAGACCCAGTACTTC. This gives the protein CASSYSTSGSETQYF.

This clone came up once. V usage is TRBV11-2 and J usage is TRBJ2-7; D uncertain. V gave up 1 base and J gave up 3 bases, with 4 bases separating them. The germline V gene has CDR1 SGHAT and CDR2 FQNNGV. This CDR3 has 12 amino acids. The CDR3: CASSLVYYEQYF. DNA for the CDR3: TGTGCCAGCAGCTTAGTTTACTACGAGCAGTACTTC.

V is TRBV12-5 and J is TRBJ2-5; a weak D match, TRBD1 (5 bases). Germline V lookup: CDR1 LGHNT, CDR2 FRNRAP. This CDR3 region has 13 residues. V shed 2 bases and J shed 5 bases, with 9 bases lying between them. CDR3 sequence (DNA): TGTGCTAGTGGTTTGTGGACAAGCGAGACCCAGTACTTC. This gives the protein CASGLWTSETQYF.

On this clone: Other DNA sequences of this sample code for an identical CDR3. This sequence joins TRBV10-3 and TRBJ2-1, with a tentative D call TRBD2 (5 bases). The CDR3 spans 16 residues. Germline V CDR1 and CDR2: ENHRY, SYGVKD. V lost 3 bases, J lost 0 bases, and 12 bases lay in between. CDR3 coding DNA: TGTGCCATCAGTGACACCAGCGGAAGCTCCTACAATGAGCAGTTCTTC. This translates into CAISDTSGSSYNEQFF.

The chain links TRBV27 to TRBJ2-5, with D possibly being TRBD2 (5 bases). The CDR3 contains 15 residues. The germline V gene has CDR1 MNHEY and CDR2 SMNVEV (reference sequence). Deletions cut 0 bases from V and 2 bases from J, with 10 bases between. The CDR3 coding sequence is TGTGCCAGCAGTTTATCTCCGGGGATGCAAGAGACCCAGTACTTC. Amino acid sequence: CASSLSPGMQETQYF.

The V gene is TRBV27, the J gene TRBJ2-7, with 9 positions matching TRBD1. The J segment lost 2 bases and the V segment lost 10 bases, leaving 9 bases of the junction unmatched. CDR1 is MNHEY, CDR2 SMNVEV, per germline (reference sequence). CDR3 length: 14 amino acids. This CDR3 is CAKEKYRGPYEQYF. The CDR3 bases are TGTGCCAAGGAAAAGTACAGGGGGCCCTACGAGCAGTACTTC.